These 10 T cell receptor beta chains came from one sample sequenced in a study of T cells after yellow fever vaccination. One entry per CDR3 protein, called by TCRdb with MiXCR from the 5' RACE reads. Of 400,000 to 650,000 distinct CDR3 sequences in the sample, 20% to 25% were seen once. The material was PBMCs, obtained roughly 20 days after the first yellow fever vaccination. The receptors shown here come from a man aged 18 to 29 who received the YFV17D yellow fever vaccine.

This clonotype has a handful of counts. The CDR3, as DNA: TGTGCCAGCAGTGCCCAGTCCGGGCAGCCCCAGCATTTT. This sequence encodes CASSAQSGQPQHF. J is TRBJ1-5 and V is TRBV6-6; no firm D call. The CDR3 covers 13 residues. Germline CDR1 MNHNY, CDR2 SVGAGI (reference sequence). V was shortened by 5 bases and J by 7 bases, with 12 bases between the two germline ends.

The chain employs TRBV25-1 and TRBJ2-1; D not certain. Between the trimmed V and J ends, which lost 9 bases and 0 bases, there was a span of 15 bases. The CDR3 is made up of 15 amino acids. From germline, CDR1 is MGHDK and CDR2 SYGVNS. CDR3 DNA: TGTGCCAGGGGCCCCGGGCTCCTCTCCTACAATGAGCAGTTCTTC. It yields the protein CARGPGLLSYNEQFF.

The genes are TRBV5-4 and TRBJ2-1, with D perhaps matching TRBD1 or TRBD2 (5 bases each). Trimming removed 4 bases from V and 7 bases from J, with 15 bases in between. The germline V gene encodes CDR1 SGHNT and CDR2 YYREEE (reference sequence). The CDR3 spans 14 residues. CDR3 amino acids: CASSRDHTENEQFF. The DNA for the CDR3 is TGTGCCAGCAGCCGGGACCATACGGAAAATGAGCAGTTCTTC.

This clonotype was recorded a few times. The V call is TRBV20-1, the J call TRBJ1-1; tentatively, D is TRBD1 (5 bases). Trimming cost V 7 bases and J 3 bases, with 15 bases left between them. There are 13 residues in the CDR3. CDR1 is DFQATT, CDR2 SNEGSKA, per germline (reference sequence). As DNA, the CDR3 is TGCAGTGGCCCCGGCCCCAGGGACACTGAAGCTTTCTTT. This codes for CSGPGPRDTEAFF.

This clonotype has a handful of counts. This chain uses TRBV20-1 with TRBJ2-7; the match to TRBD2 covers 13 bases. The germline gives CDR1 DFQATT, CDR2 SNEGSKA (reference sequence). Trimming cost V 1 base and J 5 bases; bases outside gene matches: 8. The CDR3 length is 16 residues. The CDR3 loop reads CSARARGTSGAHEQYF. CDR3 nucleotides: TGCAGTGCTAGAGCCCGGGGGACTAGCGGGGCCCACGAGCAGTACTTC.

V gene TRBV12-3 or TRBV12-4 combines with J gene TRBJ2-7; a weak D match, TRBD1 (5 bases). This CDR3 is 12 amino acids long. Between the trimmed V and J ends, which lost 6 bases and 6 bases, there was a span of 12 bases. DNA for the CDR3: TGTGCCAGCAGCCTCTTAGGGGCCGAGCAGTACTTC. Translated: CASSLLGAEQYF.

This clonotype came up many times. The genes are TRBV4-3 and TRBJ2-3, with D perhaps TRBD2 (6 bases). The V gene lost 0 bases and the J gene lost 1 base, with 11 bases spanning the gap. The CDR3 length is 16 residues. Germline V gene lookup returns CDR1 LGHNA and CDR2 YSLEER. Here the CDR3 DNA reads TGCGCCAGCAGCCAAGAACTAGCCGGGGGCACAGATACGCAGTATTTT. Translation: CASSQELAGGTDTQYF.

The V gene is TRBV7-9, the J gene TRBJ2-3; 10 bases are a match to TRBD2. The CDR3 length is 15 residues. The V gene's germline CDR1 is SEHNR and CDR2 FQNEAQ (reference sequence). After removal of 5 bases from V and 1 base from J, the junction contained 3 bases not matched to a gene. In nucleotides, the CDR3 is TGTGCCAGCAGCAGCGGGGGGGCCGGCACAGATACGCAGTATTTT. Protein product: CASSSGGAGTDTQYF.

Turning to this clonotype: One end of the junction does not line up with germline, which may come from a read error. The chain has TRBV19 and TRBJ1-2, with D unclear. The CDR3 runs to 14 residues. In germline, CDR1 is LNHDA, CDR2 SQIVND (reference sequence). The CDR3 is CASSNPPHSYDYTF. CDR3 coding DNA: TGTGCCAGTAGTAATCCACCGCACTCCTATGACTACACCTTC. The full variable domain, completed using reference TRBV19 and TRBJ1-2, is DGGITQSPKYLFRKEGQNVTLSCEQNLNHDAMYWYRQDPGQGLRLIYYSQIVNDFQKGDIAEGYSVSREKKESFPLTVTSAQKNPTAFYLCASSNPPHSYDYTFGSGTRLTVV.

A few counts support this clonotype. The chain joins TRBV5-8 to TRBJ1-4; D uncertain. Germline values: CDR1 SGHTS, CDR2 YDEGEE. CDR3 size: 16 residues. V shed 0 bases and J shed 1 base, with 10 bases lying between them. The CDR3 DNA reads TGTGCCAGCAGCTTGGGGTACTGGGGAACTAATGAAAAACTGTTTTTT. This encodes CASSLGYWGTNEKLFF.